Listed below are T cell receptor beta chains from one sample, sequenced in a study of CD8 T cells in ankylosing spondylitis. Each CDR3 protein gets one entry after TCRdb re-called the 5' RACE reads with MiXCR. The sample records approximately 60,000 distinct CDR3 sequences, approximately 5.7% being singletons. Source material: synovial fluid, either unsorted or a sorted T cell fraction (not recorded which). These receptors all come from a male donor with ankylosing spondylitis. CDR3s include the opening cysteine and the closing phenylalanine or tryptophan. D genes are given only for firm matches. Clone size is given for some rows only: seen once, a few or many times, or a class if the clone is expanded.

>-|TRBJ2-7|TRBV5-1|many
TGCGCCAGCAGCTTGGGCGGAACACGGGTTACCGAGCAGTACTTC
CASSLGGTRVTEQYF
>-|TRBJ1-1|TRBV9|few
TGTGCCAGCAGCGTAACTGATGGACGGGGTGAAGCTTTCTTT
CASSVTDGRGEAFF
>TRBD2|TRBJ2-7|TRBV19|-
TGTGGCAGTAGTACCCTCGGGAGGGCGGACTACGAGCAGTACTTC
CGSSTLGRADYEQYF
>-|TRBJ1-2|TRBV11-3|few
TGTGCCAGCAGCCCAGCAGGGCTCAGGGGCTACACCTTC
CASSPAGLRGYTF
>-|TRBJ2-1|TRBV19|-
TGTGCCAGTAGTAGGATTAGCACGTTCAGAGGTGATGAGCAGTTCTTC
CASSRISTFRGDEQFF
>-|TRBJ2-5|TRBV11-3|-
TGTGCCAGCAGCGTAAACAGGGGAGGGGAGACCCAGTACTTC
CASSVNRGGETQYF
>TRBD2|TRBJ2-5|TRBV12-3/TRBV12-4|few
TGTGCCAGCAGTTTAGCAGATCCGGGACTAGCGTTGAGGTACCAAGAGACCCAGTACTTC
CASSLADPGLALRYQETQYF
>-|TRBJ1-5|TRBV19|-
TGTGCCAGTAGCAAGGACGGATCGGCTCACCATAGCAATCAGCCCCAGCATTTT
CASSKDGSAHHSNQPQHF
>-|TRBJ1-2|TRBV28|few
TGTGCCAGCACCGGGGGGGACGGCTATGGCTACACCTTC
CASTGGDGYGYTF
>TRBD1|TRBJ1-6|TRBV18|few
TGTGCCAGCTCACGCTCCAGGGGGGGACAGGGGAATTCACCCCTCCACTTT
CASSRSRGGQGNSPLHF
>TRBD1|TRBJ2-5|TRBV2|many
TGTGCCAGCAGTCAGGACAGGGGAGGAGAGACCCAGTACTTC
CASSQDRGGETQYF
>-|TRBJ1-2|TRBV30|many
TGTGCCTGGAGTGTAATACGGGCCTATGGCTACACCTTC
CAWSVIRAYGYTF
>TRBD1|TRBJ1-1|TRBV11-3|many
TGTGCCAGACCCGGGACAGGGAAGAAGATGAACACTGAAGCTTTCTTT
CARPGTGKKMNTEAFF
>TRBD2|TRBJ2-1|TRBV20-1|many
TGCAGTGCTGGGGGACTAGCGCATCCCTACAATGAGCAGTTCTTC
CSAGGLAHPYNEQFF
>-|TRBJ2-3|TRBV7-3|many
TGTGCCAGCAGCTTATTCGGAGGGGCCCCAGATACGCAGTATTTT
CASSLFGGAPDTQYF
>TRBD2|TRBJ2-2|TRBV7-7|-
TGTGCCAGCAGCGCAAGCCTAGCGGGAAAAAACACCGGGGAGCTGTTTTTT
CASSASLAGKNTGELFF
>-|TRBJ1-3|TRBV20-1|once
TGCAGTGCTAGATCGTCAGGGGGAAACACCATATATTTT
CSARSSGGNTIYF
>TRBD2|TRBJ2-1|TRBV2|-
TGTGCTCAGCGGGCTAGCGGGACCTACAATGAGCAGTTCTTC
CAQRASGTYNEQFF
>TRBD1|TRBJ2-2|TRBV5-1|many
TGCGCCAGCAGCTCAGGACAGGGGGCCGGCGGGGAGCTGTTTTTT
CASSSGQGAGGELFF
>-|TRBJ2-7|TRBV3-1|-
TGTGCCAGCAGCCAAGGTCCTACCAGCTACGAGCAGTACTTC
CASSQGPTSYEQYF
>TRBD1|TRBJ1-2|TRBV29-1|medium-sized
TGCAGCGGTGGGGACAGGGGATACTATGGCTACACCTTC
CSGGDRGYYGYTF
>-|TRBJ1-2|TRBV12-3/TRBV12-4|many
TGTGCCAGTCGGGCGGGGGGGCTTAACTATGGCTACACCTTC
CASRAGGLNYGYTF
>-|TRBJ2-7|TRBV28|-
TGTGCCAGCATTGGGGGATACAAGACCTACGAGCAGTACTTC
CASIGGYKTYEQYF
>TRBD1|TRBJ1-2|TRBV12-3/TRBV12-4|few
TGTGCCAGCATCTTTAGGTTCGGGACAGGGGGCGATGAAGGCTACACCTTC
CASIFRFGTGGDEGYTF
>-|TRBJ2-7|TRBV13|many
TGTGCCAGCAGTTACCTTAATGGGGGCGCTCCATACGAGCAGTACTTC
CASSYLNGGAPYEQYF
>-|TRBJ2-5|TRBV12-3/TRBV12-4|-
TGTGCCAGCAGTTTAGGCAGGCGAGAGACCCAGTACTTC
CASSLGRRETQYF
>TRBD1|TRBJ1-2|TRBV3-1|many
TGTGCCAGCAGCCAATGGACAGGCTATGGCTACACCTTC
CASSQWTGYGYTF
>TRBD1|TRBJ2-2|TRBV5-1|many
TGCGCCAGCAGCGCCCGAACAGGGGGCGTAGGGAACACCGGGGAGCTGTTTTTT
CASSARTGGVGNTGELFF
>TRBD1|TRBJ1-5|TRBV6-5|many
TGTGCCAGCAGTTTGGAAGGGGGCCGGTATCAGCCCCAGCATTTT
CASSLEGGRYQPQHF
>-|TRBJ2-3|TRBV15|many
TGTGCCACCAGCGTCGACAGATCCACAGATACGCAGTATTTT
CATSVDRSTDTQYF
>TRBD2|TRBJ2-1|TRBV7-2|many
TGTGCCAGCAGCGCGATGAGCGGGACCTTATCCTACAATGAGCAGTTCTTC
CASSAMSGTLSYNEQFF
>-|TRBJ1-6|TRBV5-1|many
TGCGCCAGCAGCTTGGGAGGATCGAATAATTCACCCCTCCACTTT
CASSLGGSNNSPLHF
>TRBD2|TRBJ2-6|TRBV4-2|many
TGTGCCAGCAACCGAGGGGAGGGGCCGACTGGGGCCAACGTCCTGACTTTC
CASNRGEGPTGANVLTF
>-|TRBJ2-5|TRBV5-1|-
TGCGCCAGCAGCCCTACTCGAGAGACCCAGTACTTC
CASSPTRETQYF
>-|TRBJ1-1|TRBV2|few
TGTGCCAGCGAGTACGGGGTCTTGGGGAACACTGAAGCTTTCTTT
CASEYGVLGNTEAFF
>-|TRBJ2-6|TRBV20-1|many
TGCAGTGCTAGAGATCCAGGGTCCTCTGGGGCCAACGTCCTGACTTTC
CSARDPGSSGANVLTF
>TRBD1|TRBJ1-5|TRBV29-1|many
TGCAGCGTCGTTACCACGACAGGGGGCAATCAGCCCCAGCATTTT
CSVVTTTGGNQPQHF
>-|TRBJ1-2|TRBV9|-
TGTGCCAGCAGCGTGGGGACCGGAAACTATGGCTACACCTTC
CASSVGTGNYGYTF
>-|TRBJ2-2|TRBV24-1|-
TGTGCCACCAGTGATTTTGAACGGGCGAACACCGGGGAGCTGTTTTTT
CATSDFERANTGELFF
>-|TRBJ2-5|TRBV7-2|many
TGTGCCAGCAGCTCAGACAGCGGACAAGAGACCCAGTACTTC
CASSSDSGQETQYF
>-|TRBJ1-5|TRBV7-9|many
TGTGCCAGCAGCTTAGGAAGTCAGCCCCAGCATTTT
CASSLGSQPQHF
>-|TRBJ1-1|TRBV6-5|-
TGTGCCAGCAGTTACTCGGTTGGCACTGAAGCTTTCTTT
CASSYSVGTEAFF
>-|TRBJ2-3|TRBV18|few
TGTGCCAGCTCACCTACTAGCAGAGGCACAGATACGCAGTATTTT
CASSPTSRGTDTQYF
>-|TRBJ1-4|TRBV6-1|-
TGTGCCAGCAGACCTCGGGCCTCTAATGAAAAACTGTTTTTT
CASRPRASNEKLFF
>-|TRBJ1-1|TRBV5-1|-
TGCGCCAGCAGACTCCAGGGGACCACTGAAGCTTTCTTT
CASRLQGTTEAFF
>-|TRBJ2-7|TRBV5-4|-
TGTGCCAGCAGCTTGCTGGGACCCCGCTCCGAGCAGTACTTC
CASSLLGPRSEQYF
>TRBD1|TRBJ2-7|TRBV5-1|medium-sized
TGCGCCAGCAGCTTGAGGACAGGTGACTACGAGCAGTACTTC
CASSLRTGDYEQYF
>TRBD2|TRBJ2-1|TRBV6-2/TRBV6-3|many
TGTGCCAGCAGTTACTCCGGGCTAGCGGGAGCGAACAATGAGCAGTTCTTC
CASSYSGLAGANNEQFF
>-|TRBJ1-3|TRBV29-1|many
TGCAGCGTTGGACAGGCCTCTGGAAACACCATATATTTT
CSVGQASGNTIYF
>-|TRBJ2-1|TRBV11-2|many
TGTGCCAGCAGCTTAGACGGGGTTGGGGGGCAGTTCTTC
CASSLDGVGGQFF
>-|TRBJ1-3|TRBV28|many
TGTGCCAGCAGATCCCGGGGGGTAGGAAACACCATATATTTT
CASRSRGVGNTIYF
>-|TRBJ2-7|TRBV7-2|-
TGTGCCAGCTGCCTTGGCGGAGCCTCCTACGAGCAGTACTTC
CASCLGGASYEQYF
>TRBD1|TRBJ1-5|TRBV6-1|-
TGTGCCAGCAGTATCCGGGACAGCCTTCATAGCAATCAGCCCCAGCATTTT
CASSIRDSLHSNQPQHF
>-|TRBJ1-1|TRBV18|few
TGTGCCAGCTCACCGCAGGTAGGGAACACTGAAGCTTTCTTT
CASSPQVGNTEAFF
>TRBD2|TRBJ2-3|TRBV2|few
TGTGCCAGCAGGAGCTCTAGCGGGAGGGCCGGAGGTGCAGATACGCAGTATTTT
CASRSSSGRAGGADTQYF
>-|TRBJ2-3|TRBV3-1|few
TGTGCCATCGGGGCCTTAAACACAGATACGCAGTATTTT
CAIGALNTDTQYF
>TRBD2|TRBJ2-5|TRBV9|-
TGTGCCAGCACGCGTGTAGCGGGAGTAGGAGAGACCCAGTACTTC
CASTRVAGVGETQYF
>-|TRBJ2-5|TRBV28|-
TGTGCCAGCAGTTTACGGCATCGGGGGCCTAGCGCGTCGTACCAAGAGACCCAGTACTTC
CASSLRHRGPSASYQETQYF
>TRBD2|TRBJ2-7|TRBV20-1|-
TGCAGTGCTACCTCGACTAGCGGGATCCCTTACTACGAGCAGTACTTC
CSATSTSGIPYYEQYF
>-|TRBJ2-1|TRBV10-3|many
TGTGCCATCAGCTCCCAGTTAGCTGGGCTGAATGAGCAGTTCTTC
CAISSQLAGLNEQFF